Listed below are T cell receptor beta chains from one sample, sequenced in a study of CD4 and CD8 cells across lung adenocarcinoma regions. TCRdb reprocessed the PCR reads with MiXCR, giving one entry per CDR3 protein. The data show tens of thousands of distinct CDR3 sequences, 40% to 50% seen once. Sample: CD8+ T cells from the center of a lung tumor. These receptors all come from a male donor with lung adenocarcinoma. The CD4 and CD8 labels of this study may be unreliable. Both conserved end residues are part of each CDR3. A D gene is named only where the DNA matches it firmly. Not every row has a clone size; where given, it reads once, few, many or a size class.

TRBD2 TRBJ2-3 TRBV6-1 . TGTGCCAGCAGTCCACTAGCTAGCGGGGGCACAGATACGCAGTATTTT CASSPLASGGTDTQYF
TRBD2 TRBJ2-1 TRBV3-1 . TGTGCCAGCAGCAATGATCTCGGACTAGCGGGATTGTACAATGAGCAGTTCTTC CASSNDLGLAGLYNEQFF
. TRBJ2-1 TRBV11-2 medium-sized TGTGCCAGCAGCTTAGATCAAAGTGAGCAGTTCTTC CASSLDQSEQFF
TRBD2 TRBJ2-2 TRBV6-1 few TGTGCCAGCAGTGAAAGGCTAGCGGGGGAGGGGGCCGGGGAGCTGTTTTTT CASSERLAGEGAGELFF
TRBD1 TRBJ2-3 TRBV6-1 . TGTGCCAGCAGTGAAGCGGGGACAGGGGTTGGGAACACGCAGTACTTT CASSEAGTGVGNTQYF
. TRBJ2-4 TRBV6-1 medium-sized TGTGCCAGCAACTCCCCCGGAAACATTCAGTACTTC CASNSPGNIQYF
TRBD1 TRBJ2-3 TRBV15 . TGTGCCACCAGCAGGGGACAGGGTTCCACAGATACGCAGTATTTT CATSRGQGSTDTQYF
TRBD1 TRBJ2-5 TRBV27 many TGTGCCAGCAGTCCCTACAGGGGGGAGACCCAGTACTTC CASSPYRGETQYF
. TRBJ1-2 TRBV6-1 . TGTGCCAGCACCCCCGGGGGCTATGGCTACACCTTC CASTPGGYGYTF
. TRBJ1-6 TRBV6-1 many TGTGCCAGCAGTGAGCAGCTACGCAATTCACCCCTCCACTTT CASSEQLRNSPLHF
. TRBJ2-1 TRBV7-2 . TGTGCCAGCAGCTTAGATAGGGGGCAGTTCTTC CASSLDRGQFF
. TRBJ2-3 TRBV10-3 medium-sized TGTGCCATCAAGTCGAGCACAGATACGCAGTATTTT CAIKSSTDTQYF
. TRBJ2-3 TRBV10-3 . TGTGCGGGGAGCGTAGGCGGAGACCCAGAGACGCAGTATTTT CAGSVGGDPETQYF
. TRBJ2-5 TRBV6-1 . TGTGCCAGCAGTGAGTACCCCGGTCTACAAGAGACCCAGTACTTC CASSEYPGLQETQYF
TRBD2 TRBJ2-1 TRBV11-3 . TGTGCCAGCAGCTTCAGCGGGACTAGCGGGGGGGGAGACAATGAGCAGTTCTTC CASSFSGTSGGGDNEQFF